The clone carrying this TCR beta chain showed up just once. These data originate in a study of blood T cell dynamics during melanoma immunotherapy. Study details: First-line therapy was either pembrolizumab or nivolumab with ipilimumab for metastatic melanoma.

The data were produced by immunoSEQ multiplex PCR, yet TCRdb's version contains in-frame clones alone and is incomplete. The data contain over 10,000 clones, roughly 94% of them singletons. The time point denotes: pre-treatment baseline. Losses at the gene ends were 1 base for V and 9 bases for J; bases not matched to a gene: 7. This CDR3 contains 14 residues. The germline CDR1 and CDR2 sequences are SGHTS and YDEGEE. This receptor was obtained from a human donor with melanoma. The specimen comprised effector memory CD8+ T cells from blood, sampled from a patient treated with checkpoint blockade. The chain links TRBV5-8 to TRBJ2-1, with TRBD1 matching over 7 bases. CDR3 protein: CASSLRQGIREQFF. CDR3 DNA sequence: TGTGCCAGCAGCTTGAGACAGGGAATACGTGAGCAGTTCTTC.